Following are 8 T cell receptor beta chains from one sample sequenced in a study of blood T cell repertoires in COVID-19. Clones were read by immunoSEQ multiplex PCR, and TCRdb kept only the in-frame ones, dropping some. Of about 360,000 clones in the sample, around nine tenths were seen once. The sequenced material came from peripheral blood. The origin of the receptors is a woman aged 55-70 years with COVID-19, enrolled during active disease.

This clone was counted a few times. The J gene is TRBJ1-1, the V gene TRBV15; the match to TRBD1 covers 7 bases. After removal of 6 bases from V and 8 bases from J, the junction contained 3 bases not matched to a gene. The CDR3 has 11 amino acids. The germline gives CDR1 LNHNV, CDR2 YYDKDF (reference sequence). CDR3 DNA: TGTGCCACCAGGCAGACAGGGGAAGCTTTCTTT. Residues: CATRQTGEAFF.

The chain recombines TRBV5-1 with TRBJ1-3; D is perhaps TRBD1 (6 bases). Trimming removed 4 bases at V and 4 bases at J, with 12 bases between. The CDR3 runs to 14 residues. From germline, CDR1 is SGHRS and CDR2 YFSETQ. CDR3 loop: CASSQQGSGNTIYF. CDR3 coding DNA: TGCGCCAGCAGCCAACAGGGATCAGGAAACACCATATATTTT.

The CDR3: CASSLEGSYGYTF. The CDR3 DNA follows: TGTGCCAGCAGTTTGGAGGGGAGCTATGGCTACACCTTC. The chain recombines TRBV27 with TRBJ1-2, with a tentative D call TRBD1 (5 bases). CDR1 and CDR2 (germline): MNHEY, SMNVEV (reference sequence). Trimming shortened V by 3 bases and J by 4 bases, and 9 bases separated the two germline ends. CDR3 length: 13 amino acids.

CDR3 bases: TGTGCCATCACCTCGGGGAATACTAATGAAAAACTGTTTTTT. Its protein is CAITSGNTNEKLFF. The V gene is TRBV10-3, the J gene TRBJ1-4; the D is unclear. The germline CDR1 and CDR2 sequences are ENHRY and SYGVKD. V gave up 7 bases and J gave up 2 bases, with 11 bases separating them. The CDR3 totals 14 residues.

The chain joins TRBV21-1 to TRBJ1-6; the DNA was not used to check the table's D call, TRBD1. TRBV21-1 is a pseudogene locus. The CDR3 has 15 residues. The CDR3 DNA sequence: TGTGCCAGCAGCCAACCGGGACAGGAAAATTCACCCCTCCACTTT. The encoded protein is CASSQPGQENSPLHF.

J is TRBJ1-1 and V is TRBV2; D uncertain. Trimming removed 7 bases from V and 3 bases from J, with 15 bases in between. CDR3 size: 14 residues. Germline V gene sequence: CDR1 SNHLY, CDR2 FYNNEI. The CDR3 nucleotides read TGTGCCAGCAAGAGGGTAGGCGTTTACACTGAAGCTTTCTTT. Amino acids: CASKRVGVYTEAFF.

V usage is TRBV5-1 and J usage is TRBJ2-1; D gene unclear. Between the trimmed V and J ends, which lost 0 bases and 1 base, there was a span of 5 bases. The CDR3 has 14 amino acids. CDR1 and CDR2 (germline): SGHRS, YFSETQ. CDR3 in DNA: TGCGCCAGCAGCTTGGAACTTTCCTACAATGAGCAGTTCTTC. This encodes CASSLELSYNEQFF.

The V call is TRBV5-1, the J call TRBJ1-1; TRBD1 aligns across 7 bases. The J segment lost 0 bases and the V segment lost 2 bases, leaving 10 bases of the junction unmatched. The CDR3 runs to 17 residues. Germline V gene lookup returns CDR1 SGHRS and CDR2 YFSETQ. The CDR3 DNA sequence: TGCGCCAGCAGCTTTGACAGGGCCTCGGGTATGAACACTGAAGCTTTCTTT. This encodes CASSFDRASGMNTEAFF.